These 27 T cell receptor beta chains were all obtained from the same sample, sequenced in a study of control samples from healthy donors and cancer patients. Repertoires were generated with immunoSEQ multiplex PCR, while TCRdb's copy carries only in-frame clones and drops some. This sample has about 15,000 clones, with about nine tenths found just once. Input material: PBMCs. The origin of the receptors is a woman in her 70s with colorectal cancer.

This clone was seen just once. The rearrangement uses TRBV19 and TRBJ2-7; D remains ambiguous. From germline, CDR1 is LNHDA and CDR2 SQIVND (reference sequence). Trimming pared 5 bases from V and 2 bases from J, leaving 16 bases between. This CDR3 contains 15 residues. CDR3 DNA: TGTGCCAGTAGTCCGCTGTGGATAGGAACCTACGAGCAGTACTTC. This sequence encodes CASSPLWIGTYEQYF.

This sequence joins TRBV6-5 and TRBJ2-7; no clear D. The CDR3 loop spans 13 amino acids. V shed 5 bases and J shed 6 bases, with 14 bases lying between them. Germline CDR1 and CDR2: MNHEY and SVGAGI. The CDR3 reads CASSPLFHLEQYF. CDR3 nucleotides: TGTGCCAGCAGTCCCCTGTTCCACCTCGAGCAGTACTTC.

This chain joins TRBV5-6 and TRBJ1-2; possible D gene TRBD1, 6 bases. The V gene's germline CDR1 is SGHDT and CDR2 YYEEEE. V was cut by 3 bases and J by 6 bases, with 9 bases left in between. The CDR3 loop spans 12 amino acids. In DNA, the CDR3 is TGTGCCAGCAGCTCCCGGGACAATGGCTACACCTTC. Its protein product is CASSSRDNGYTF.

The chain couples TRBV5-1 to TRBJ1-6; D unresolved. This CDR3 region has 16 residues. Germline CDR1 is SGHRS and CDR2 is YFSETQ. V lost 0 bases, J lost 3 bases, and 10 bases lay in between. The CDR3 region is CASSLAKGNYNSPLHF. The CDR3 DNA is TGCGCCAGCAGCTTGGCCAAAGGGAACTATAATTCACCCCTCCACTTT.

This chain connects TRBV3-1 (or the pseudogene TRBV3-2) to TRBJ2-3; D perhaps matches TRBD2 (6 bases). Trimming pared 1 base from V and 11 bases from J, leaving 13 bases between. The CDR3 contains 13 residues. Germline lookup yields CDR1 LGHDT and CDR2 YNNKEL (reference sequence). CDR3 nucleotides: TGTGCCAGCAGCCAAGTGTCCCTCGGGGGGCAGTATTTT. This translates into CASSQVSLGGQYF.

This CDR3 reads CASSQERPVHSPLHF. CDR3 coding DNA: TGCGCCAGCAGCCAAGAGCGCCCCGTTCATTCACCCCTCCACTTT. The chain joins TRBV4-3 to TRBJ1-6, with unresolved D. Germline values: CDR1 LGHNA, CDR2 YSLEER. V shed 0 bases and J shed 8 bases, with 11 bases lying between them. This CDR3 has 15 residues.

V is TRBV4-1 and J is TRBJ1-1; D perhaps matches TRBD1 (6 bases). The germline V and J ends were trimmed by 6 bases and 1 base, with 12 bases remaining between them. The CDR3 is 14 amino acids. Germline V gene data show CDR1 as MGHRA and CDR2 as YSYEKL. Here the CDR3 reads CASRGHLKNTEAFF. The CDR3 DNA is TGCGCCAGCAGGGGACACTTGAAGAACACTGAAGCTTTCTTT.

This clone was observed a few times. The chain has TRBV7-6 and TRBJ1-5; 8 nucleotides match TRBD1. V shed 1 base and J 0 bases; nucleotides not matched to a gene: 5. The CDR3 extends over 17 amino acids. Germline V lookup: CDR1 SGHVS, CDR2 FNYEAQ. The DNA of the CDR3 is TGTGCCAGCAGCTTAGGGACAGGGAAAAGTAGCAATCAGCCCCAGCATTTT. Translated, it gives CASSLGTGKSSNQPQHF.

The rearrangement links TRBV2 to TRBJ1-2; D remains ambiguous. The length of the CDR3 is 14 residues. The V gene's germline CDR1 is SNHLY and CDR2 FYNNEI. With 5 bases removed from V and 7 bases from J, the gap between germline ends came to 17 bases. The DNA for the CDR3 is TGTGCCAGCAGTCTGGATCCATCGGCTGGTGGCTACACCTTC. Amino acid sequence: CASSLDPSAGGYTF.

The CDR3 reads CASSEAGGRYGYTF. CDR3 in DNA: TGTGCCAGCAGTGAAGCTGGGGGTCGGTATGGCTACACCTTC. V gene TRBV2 combines with J gene TRBJ1-2; TRBD1 might be the D (5 bases). Trimming left V 0 bases short and J 5 bases short, with 10 bases between. This CDR3 spans 14 amino acids. CDR1 SNHLY and CDR2 FYNNEI come from the germline V gene.

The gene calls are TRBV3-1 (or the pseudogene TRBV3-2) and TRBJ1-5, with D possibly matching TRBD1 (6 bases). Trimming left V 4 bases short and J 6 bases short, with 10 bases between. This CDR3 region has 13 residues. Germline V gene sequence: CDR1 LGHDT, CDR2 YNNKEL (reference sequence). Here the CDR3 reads CASSPIGGQPQHF. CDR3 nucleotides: TGTGCCAGCAGCCCCATAGGGGGTCAGCCCCAGCATTTT.

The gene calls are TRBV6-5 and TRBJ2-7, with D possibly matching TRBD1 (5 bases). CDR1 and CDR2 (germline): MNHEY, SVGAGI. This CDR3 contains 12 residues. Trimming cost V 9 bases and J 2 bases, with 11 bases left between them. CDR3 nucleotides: TGTGCCAGTGGAAGACAGACCTACGAGCAGTACTTC. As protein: CASGRQTYEQYF.

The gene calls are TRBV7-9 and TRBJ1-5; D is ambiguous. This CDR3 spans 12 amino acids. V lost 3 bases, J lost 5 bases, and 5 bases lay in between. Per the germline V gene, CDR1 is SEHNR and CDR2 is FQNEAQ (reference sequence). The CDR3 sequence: CASSLGYQPQHF. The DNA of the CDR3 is TGTGCCAGCAGCTTGGGCTATCAGCCCCAGCATTTT.

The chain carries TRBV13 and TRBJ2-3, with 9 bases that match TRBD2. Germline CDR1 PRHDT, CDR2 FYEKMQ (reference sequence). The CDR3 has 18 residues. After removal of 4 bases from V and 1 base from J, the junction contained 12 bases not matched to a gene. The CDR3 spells CASSSSPFSGSGTDTQYF. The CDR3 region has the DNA TGTGCCAGCAGCTCCTCCCCTTTTAGCGGGAGTGGCACAGATACGCAGTATTTT. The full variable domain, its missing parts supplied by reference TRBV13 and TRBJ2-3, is AAGVIQSPRHLIKEKRETATLKCYPIPRHDTVYWYQQGPGQDPQFLISFYEKMQSDKGSIPDRFSAQQFSDYHSELNMSSLELGDSALYFCASSSSPFSGSGTDTQYFGPGTRLTVL.

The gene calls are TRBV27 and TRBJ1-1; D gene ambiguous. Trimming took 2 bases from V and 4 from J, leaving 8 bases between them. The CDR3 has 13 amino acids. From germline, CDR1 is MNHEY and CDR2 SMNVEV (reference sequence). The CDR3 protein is CASSLAGSTEAFF. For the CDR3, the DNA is TGTGCCAGCAGTTTAGCAGGTTCCACTGAAGCTTTCTTT.

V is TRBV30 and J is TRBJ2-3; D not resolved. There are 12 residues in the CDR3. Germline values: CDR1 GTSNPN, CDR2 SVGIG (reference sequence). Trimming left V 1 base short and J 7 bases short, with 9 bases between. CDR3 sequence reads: CAWSAILHTQYF. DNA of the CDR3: TGTGCCTGGAGTGCCATCCTCCATACGCAGTATTTT.

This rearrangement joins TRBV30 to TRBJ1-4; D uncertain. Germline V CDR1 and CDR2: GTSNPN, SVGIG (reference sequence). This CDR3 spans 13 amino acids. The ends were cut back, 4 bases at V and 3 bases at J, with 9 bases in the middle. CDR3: CAWTALANEKLFF. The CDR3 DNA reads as TGTGCCTGGACGGCCCTCGCTAATGAAAAACTGTTTTTT.

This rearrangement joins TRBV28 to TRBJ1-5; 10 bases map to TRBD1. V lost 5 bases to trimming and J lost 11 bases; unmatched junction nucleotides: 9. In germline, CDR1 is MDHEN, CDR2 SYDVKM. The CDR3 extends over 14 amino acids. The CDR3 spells CASSPGQGLLAQHF. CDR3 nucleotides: TGTGCCAGCAGTCCGGGACAGGGGCTGTTGGCCCAGCATTTT.

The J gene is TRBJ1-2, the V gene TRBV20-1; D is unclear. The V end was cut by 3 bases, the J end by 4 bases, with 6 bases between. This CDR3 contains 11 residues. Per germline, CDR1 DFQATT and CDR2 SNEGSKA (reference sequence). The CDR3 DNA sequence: TGCAGTGCTAGTTTCGGCTATGGCTACACCTTC. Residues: CSASFGYGYTF.

CDR3 amino acids: CASGRAPLGSGNTIYF. CDR3 nucleotides: TGTGCCAGCGGCCGGGCCCCCCTTGGCTCTGGAAACACCATATATTTT. The rearrangement links TRBV21-1 to TRBJ1-3. TRBV21-1 corresponds to a pseudogene. The CDR3 length is 16 residues.

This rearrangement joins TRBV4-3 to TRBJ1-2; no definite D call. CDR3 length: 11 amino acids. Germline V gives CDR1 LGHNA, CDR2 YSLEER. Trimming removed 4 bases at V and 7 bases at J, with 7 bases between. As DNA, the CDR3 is TGCGCCAGCAGCCTCGGAACTGGCTACACCTTC. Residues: CASSLGTGYTF.

The CDR3 is CASSGTANTEAFF. DNA for the CDR3: TGTGCCAGCAGCGGGACGGCGAACACTGAAGCTTTCTTT. J is TRBJ1-1 and V is TRBV9; D unresolved. Germline V gene lookup returns CDR1 SGDLS and CDR2 YYNGEE. Trimming took off 3 bases at V and 1 base at J, with 7 bases between the two ends. CDR3 length equals 13 residues.

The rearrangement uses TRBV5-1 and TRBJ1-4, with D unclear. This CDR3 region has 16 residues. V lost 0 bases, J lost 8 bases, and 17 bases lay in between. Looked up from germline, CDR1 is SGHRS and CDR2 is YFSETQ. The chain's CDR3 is CASSLEGPPMREKLFF. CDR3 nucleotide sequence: TGCGCCAGCAGCTTGGAGGGCCCTCCTATGCGGGAAAAACTGTTTTTT.

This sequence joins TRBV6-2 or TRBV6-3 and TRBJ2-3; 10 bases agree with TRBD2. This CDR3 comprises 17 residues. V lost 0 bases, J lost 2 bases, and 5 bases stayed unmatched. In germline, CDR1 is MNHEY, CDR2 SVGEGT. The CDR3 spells CASSYSTSGLFTDTQYF. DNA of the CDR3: TGTGCCAGCAGTTACTCGACTAGCGGGTTGTTCACAGATACGCAGTATTTT.

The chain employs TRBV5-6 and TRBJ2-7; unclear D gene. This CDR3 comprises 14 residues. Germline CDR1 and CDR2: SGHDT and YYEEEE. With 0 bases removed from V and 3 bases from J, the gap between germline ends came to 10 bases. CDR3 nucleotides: TGTGCCAGCAGCTTGGTTGTAGGCAACTACGAGCAGTACTTC. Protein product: CASSLVVGNYEQYF.

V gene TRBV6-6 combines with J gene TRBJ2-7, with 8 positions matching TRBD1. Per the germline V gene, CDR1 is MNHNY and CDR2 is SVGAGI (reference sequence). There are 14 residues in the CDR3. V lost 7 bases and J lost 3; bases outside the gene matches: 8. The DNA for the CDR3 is TGTGCCAGCACCCGGACAGGGCTTAACTACGAGCAGTACTTC. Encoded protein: CASTRTGLNYEQYF.

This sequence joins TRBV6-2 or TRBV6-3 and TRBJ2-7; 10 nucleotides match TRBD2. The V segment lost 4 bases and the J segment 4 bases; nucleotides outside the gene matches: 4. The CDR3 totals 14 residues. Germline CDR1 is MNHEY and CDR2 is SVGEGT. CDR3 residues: CASSSQREGYEQYF. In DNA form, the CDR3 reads TGTGCCAGCAGTTCCCAGCGGGAGGGTTACGAGCAGTACTTC.